The 15 T cell receptor beta chains below all came from one sample that was sequenced in a study of T cell responses to AZD1222 COVID-19 vaccine. The assay was immunoSEQ multiplex PCR, and TCRdb's table has in-frame clones only and misses some. The data hold over 130,000 clones, with 70% to 90% observed a single time. The sample here was peripheral blood, taken 28 days after the second AZD1222 dose. These receptors all come from an adult who received the AZD1222 COVID-19 vaccine.

V and J are TRBV7-2 and TRBJ2-1; 9 nucleotides align to TRBD1. CDR1 is SGHTA, CDR2 FQGNSA, per germline. The CDR3 runs 13 residues. V was pared by 8 bases and J by 9 bases, with 8 bases of the junction left unmatched. The CDR3 reads CASLGQGHSEQFF. Written as DNA, the CDR3 is TGTGCCAGCTTGGGACAGGGTCACAGTGAGCAGTTCTTC.

The rearrangement uses TRBV10-3 and TRBJ2-5; a weak D match, TRBD2 (5 bases). CDR1 and CDR2 (germline): ENHRY, SYGVKD. CDR3 length: 13 residues. V was trimmed by 7 bases and J by 1 base, leaving 10 bases between them. The CDR3 is CAIMGAGQETQYF. CDR3 sequence (DNA): TGTGCCATCATGGGAGCAGGCCAAGAGACCCAGTACTTC.

The V call is TRBV6-6, the J call TRBJ1-1, with a tentative D call TRBD1 (6 bases). This CDR3 has 17 residues. V lost 5 bases and J 1 base, leaving 20 bases between the germline ends. Germline CDR1 and CDR2: MNHNY and SVGAGI (reference sequence). The CDR3 coding sequence is TGTGCCAGCAGTCCACTTAGGGGGACCACGGGGAACACTGAAGCTTTCTTT. It codes for CASSPLRGTTGNTEAFF.

This clone was detected once. The V gene is TRBV7-8, the J gene TRBJ1-1, with 9 positions matching TRBD1. Losses at the gene ends were 2 bases for V and 14 bases for J; bases not matched to a gene: 9. This CDR3 is 13 amino acids long. Germline CDR1 is SGHVS and CDR2 is FQNEAQ. The CDR3 here is CASSLRGGQGAFF. The CDR3 coding sequence is TGTGCCAGCAGCTTACGTGGGGGACAGGGTGCGTTCTTT.

The rearrangement joins TRBV27 to TRBJ1-3; D not resolved. Deletions cut 7 bases from V and 1 base from J, with 14 bases between. The CDR3 is 15 amino acids. Germline V gives CDR1 MNHEY, CDR2 SMNVEV (reference sequence). The CDR3 reads CASTERSGSGNTIYF. CDR3 DNA sequence: TGTGCCAGCACCGAAAGGTCCGGATCTGGAAACACCATATATTTT.

This clone was counted a single time. The V and J genes are TRBV24-1 and TRBJ2-7, with D perhaps TRBD2 (5 bases). V was cut by 3 bases and J by 2 bases, with 16 bases left in between. Germline-derived CDR1 and CDR2 are KGHDR and SFDVKD. The CDR3 is 16 amino acids. In nucleotides, the CDR3 is TGTGCCACCAGTGATCGCCCCCCTCGGGATACCTACGAGCAGTACTTC. It translates to CATSDRPPRDTYEQYF.

This clone was recorded a few times. The V and J genes are TRBV27 and TRBJ2-1, with D possibly TRBD1 on 5 matching bases. The germline V gene has CDR1 MNHEY and CDR2 SMNVEV (reference sequence). With 2 bases removed from V and 4 bases from J, the gap between germline ends came to 15 bases. The CDR3 extends over 16 amino acids. For the CDR3, the DNA is TGTGCCAGCAGTTTAGGGATTGACAGCGTATACAATGAGCAGTTCTTC. This translates into CASSLGIDSVYNEQFF.

This chain connects TRBV19 to TRBJ2-7; D gene uncertain. Germline V lookup: CDR1 LNHDA, CDR2 SQIVND (reference sequence). CDR3 length equals 13 residues. Trimming stripped 3 bases from V and 0 bases from J, with 6 bases between. The CDR3: CASSMPNSYEQYF. The DNA for the CDR3 is TGTGCCAGTAGTATGCCCAACTCCTACGAGCAGTACTTC.

The DNA for the CDR3 is TGTGCCAGCAGCCAACATGGAGCTGGAAACACCATATATTTT. Protein product: CASSQHGAGNTIYF. This chain uses TRBV3-1 (or the pseudogene TRBV3-2) with TRBJ1-3; no reliable D call. CDR1 is LGHDT, CDR2 YNNKEL, per germline (reference sequence). The CDR3 spans 14 residues. Trimming removed 2 bases from V and 2 bases from J, with 7 bases in between.

V usage is TRBV9 and J usage is TRBJ2-3; D is uncertain. Looked up from germline, CDR1 is SGDLS and CDR2 is YYNGEE. The V gene lost 0 bases and the J gene lost 4 bases, with 9 bases spanning the gap. The CDR3 contains 14 residues. The CDR3 DNA follows: TGTGCCAGCAGCGTAGAGGCGGCGGCAGATACGCAGTATTTT. This encodes CASSVEAAADTQYF. The variable domain in full, with the rest retrieved from reference TRBV9 and TRBJ2-3, is DSGVTQTPKHLITATGQRVTLRCSPRSGDLSVYWYQQSLDQGLQFLIQYYNGEERAKGNILERFSAQQFPDLHSELNLSSLELGDSALYFCASSVEAAADTQYFGPGTRLTVL.

The chain employs TRBV7-2 and TRBJ2-3; D is unresolved. The ends were cut back, 10 bases at V and 2 bases at J, with 13 bases in the middle. The CDR3 consists of 13 residues. Germline lookup yields CDR1 SGHTA and CDR2 FQGNSA. The CDR3 nucleotides read TGTGCCACCCGGCACCGACCCACAGATACGCAGTATTTT. Translation gives CATRHRPTDTQYF.

This rearrangement joins TRBV30 to TRBJ1-1, with D unclear. Germline CDR1 is GTSNPN and CDR2 is SVGIG (reference sequence). This CDR3 contains 12 residues. Trimming took off 5 bases at V and 5 bases at J, with 12 bases between the two ends. The CDR3 DNA sequence: TGTGCCTGGGAAACCCAGGCAACTGAAGCTTTCTTT. Translated: CAWETQATEAFF.

The CDR3 DNA sequence: TGTGCCAGCAGTTTTGACGACAATGAGCAGTTCTTC. Residues: CASSFDDNEQFF. The rearrangement links TRBV28 to TRBJ2-1; D is uncertain. V shed 3 bases and J shed 5 bases, with 5 bases lying between them. This CDR3 has 12 amino acids. Germline V gene sequence: CDR1 MDHEN, CDR2 SYDVKM.

Comment on this clone: Within the sample, other DNA sequences also encode this same CDR3. The chain couples TRBV6-5 to TRBJ1-3; no firm D call. This CDR3 is built from 11 residues. V was clipped by 5 bases and J by 4 bases, with 3 bases between them. Looked up from germline, CDR1 is MNHEY and CDR2 is SVGAGI. The CDR3 DNA follows: TGTGCCAGCAGTCGGGGAAACACCATATATTTT. It codes for CASSRGNTIYF.

This chain links TRBV19 with TRBJ1-4; the match to TRBD1 covers 8 bases. Germline V gives CDR1 LNHDA, CDR2 SQIVND (reference sequence). V was pared by 10 bases and J by 2 bases, with 12 bases of the junction left unmatched. CDR3 length equals 16 residues. The DNA for the CDR3 is TGTGCCACCTCATCCTCGACAGGGGCGACTAATGAAAAACTGTTTTTT. This sequence encodes CATSSSTGATNEKLFF.